This T cell receptor (beta chain) was profiled in a study of blood T cell repertoires in COVID-19. Study context: Specimens from acute and convalescent COVID-19 originated in the United States, Italy and Spain. The cDNA or gDNA used as material had been derived from T cells, B-cell-depleted T cells, or PBMCs.

The CDR3 is 13 residues long. Per the germline V gene, CDR1 is MGHDK and CDR2 is SYGVNS. Trimming left V 3 bases short and J 8 bases short, with 13 bases between. Methods used by the authors: How many nucleated cells were present was estimated from reference gene primer amplification. Produced via immunoSEQ multiplex PCR; TCRdb's table is partial and in-frame only. V, J and clone size reflect that table, while D and trimming were determined from the DNA. The sample holds some 300,000 clones, about nine tenths seen once. The sequenced sample consisted of peripheral blood. The chain carries TRBV25-1 and TRBJ1-2; D gene uncertain. The sequence derives from a man between 18 and 35 years old with active or convalescent COVID-19. CDR3 DNA sequence: TGTGCCAGCAGTGATTCAGGTGTTTACGGCTACACCTTC. Translation: CASSDSGVYGYTF.